Presented here are 19 T cell receptor beta chains from one specimen sequenced in a study of blood T cell repertoires in COVID-19. Clones were read by immunoSEQ multiplex PCR, and TCRdb kept only the in-frame ones, dropping some. This sample has just over 150,000 clones; roughly nine tenths occur once, and the top ten carry 2% to 3%. Input material: peripheral blood. The receptors come from a woman between 70 and 85 years old with acute or convalescent COVID-19.

The chain uses TRBV4-2 and TRBJ2-1, with 7 bases lining up with TRBD2. The J segment lost 4 bases and the V segment lost 3 bases, leaving 12 bases of the junction unmatched. Germline loops: CDR1 LGHNA, CDR2 YNFKEQ. The CDR3 covers 17 residues. The CDR3 DNA reads TGTGCCAGCAGCCAGAAACTAGCGAGGGGAATTTACAATGAGCAGTTCTTC. It specifies CASSQKLARGIYNEQFF.

This clone showed up just once. The chain has TRBV4-3 and TRBJ1-6; D is unresolved. The ends were cut back, 1 base at V and 0 bases at J, with 10 bases in the middle. The germline CDR1 and CDR2 sequences are LGHNA and YSLEER. The CDR3 has 17 residues. CDR3 region: CASSQGPRSSYNSPLHF. Written as DNA, the CDR3 is TGCGCCAGCAGCCAAGGGCCCCGAAGCTCCTATAATTCACCCCTCCACTTT.

The rearrangement links TRBV10-3 to TRBJ2-3; 11 bases are shared with TRBD1. V shed 4 bases, J shed 3 bases, and the junction held 3 bases outside the gene matches. Germline assignment: CDR1 ENHRY and CDR2 SYGVKD. CDR3 length equals 15 residues. The CDR3: CAISGTGGLTDTQYF. The CDR3 nucleotides are TGTGCCATCAGTGGGACAGGGGGCTTGACAGATACGCAGTATTTT.

The rearrangement links TRBV29-1 to TRBJ1-4; 9 nucleotides match TRBD1. V shed 5 bases and J 13 bases; nucleotides not matched to a gene: 8. CDR3 length equals 12 residues. Germline values: CDR1 SQVTM, CDR2 ANQGSEA. The CDR3 nucleotides read TGCAGCGTTCTACTCGACAGGGGGGGACTGTTTTTT. This gives the protein CSVLLDRGGLFF.

V usage is TRBV7-8 and J usage is TRBJ1-4; 10 bases map to TRBD1. The V and J ends lost 5 bases and 5 bases, in that order; junction bases with no gene match: 14. From germline, CDR1 is SGHVS and CDR2 FQNEAQ. This CDR3 has 18 amino acids. The CDR3 nucleotides read TGTGCCAGCAGCCAAGGACAGGGGGGTGGACCGAGGAATGAAAAACTGTTTTTT. This gives the protein CASSQGQGGGPRNEKLFF.

The chain couples TRBV2 to TRBJ1-2; unclear D gene. The V gene's germline CDR1 is SNHLY and CDR2 FYNNEI. V gave up 4 bases and J gave up 1 base, with 7 bases separating them. CDR3 length: 13 amino acids. The CDR3 spells CASSVGSNYGYTF. The CDR3 DNA reads as TGTGCCAGCAGTGTGGGCAGTAACTATGGCTACACCTTC.

This clone has just one count. This chain links TRBV5-5 with TRBJ2-7; D unresolved. V lost 4 bases, J lost 0 bases, and 11 bases lay in between. Germline loops: CDR1 SGHKS, CDR2 YYEKEE (reference sequence). The CDR3 spans 14 residues. CDR3 amino acids: CASSRDFFSYEQYV. The CDR3 DNA sequence: TGTGCCAGCAGCAGAGACTTTTTCTCCTACGAGCAGTACGTC.

V and J are TRBV2 and TRBJ1-5; no clear D gene. V lost 3 bases to trimming and J lost 2 bases, with 8 bases between them. The CDR3 consists of 14 residues. The V gene's germline CDR1 is SNHLY and CDR2 FYNNEI. The CDR3 bases are TGTGCCAGCAGTGACAGGTCGGGCAATCAGCCCCAGCATTTT. It codes for CASSDRSGNQPQHF.

The chain joins TRBV5-1 to TRBJ2-1, with 10 bases lining up with TRBD1. Germline V lookup: CDR1 SGHRS, CDR2 YFSETQ. The CDR3 is 15 residues long. V dropped 1 base and J dropped 8; count of bases not matched to a gene: 6. DNA for the CDR3: TGCGCCAGCAGCTTGCAGGGACAGGGGTTGTATGAGCAGTTCTTC. Protein product: CASSLQGQGLYEQFF.

V gene TRBV7-3 combines with J gene TRBJ1-2, with D perhaps matching TRBD1 (5 bases). Germline CDR1 SGHTA, CDR2 FQGTGA. This CDR3 is built from 16 residues. V shed 8 bases and J shed 5 bases, with 24 bases lying between them. The CDR3 spells CASSPGGRDERYGYTF. In DNA form, the CDR3 reads TGTGCCAGCTCGCCTGGCGGCAGGGATGAACGGTATGGCTACACCTTC. Based on the CDR3 plus reference TRBV7-3 and TRBJ1-2, the full variable domain is GAGVSQTPSNKVTEKGKYVELRCDPISGHTALYWYRQSLGQGPEFLIYFQGTGAADDSGLPNDRFFAVRPEGSVSTLKIQRTERGDSAVYLCASSPGGRDERYGYTFGSGTRLTVV.

With respect to this clone: This specimen includes other DNA sequences encoding the same CDR3. V and J are TRBV24-1 and TRBJ2-3, with 8 bases matching TRBD2. CDR1 and CDR2 from the germline V gene are KGHDR and SFDVKD. CDR3 length: 12 residues. Trimming cost V 9 bases and J 3 bases; bases outside gene matches: 1. DNA of the CDR3: TGTGCCACCGCGGGGGGAACAGATACGCAGTATTTT. It is translated as CATAGGTDTQYF.

The V gene is TRBV7-9, the J gene TRBJ1-3; 7 bases are shared with TRBD1. Looked up from germline, CDR1 is SEHNR and CDR2 is FQNEAQ (reference sequence). This CDR3 has 16 amino acids. The J segment lost 4 bases and the V segment lost 5 bases, leaving 11 bases of the junction unmatched. The CDR3, as DNA: TGTGCCAGCAGCACGGACAGGAGGACGGTCGGAAACACCATATATTTT. Its translation: CASSTDRRTVGNTIYF. The full variable domain, completed using reference TRBV7-9 and TRBJ1-3, is DTGVSQNPRHKITKRGQNVTFRCDPISEHNRLYWYRQTLGQGPEFLTYFQNEAQLEKSRLLSDRFSAERPKGSFSTLEIQRTEQGDSAMYLCASSTDRRTVGNTIYFGEGSWLTVV.

The gene calls are TRBV18 and TRBJ1-1; no clear D gene. The V and J ends lost 7 bases and 6 bases respectively, with 15 bases between them. Germline V CDR1 and CDR2: KGHSH, LQKENI. The CDR3 is 13 amino acids. This chain's CDR3 is CASCRGGSPEAFF. The CDR3, as DNA: TGTGCCAGCTGCCGAGGCGGGTCCCCTGAAGCTTTCTTT.

The genes are TRBV7-9 and TRBJ1-2; TRBD1 agrees at 11 bases. With V trimmed by 5 bases and J by 6 bases, 11 bases remained unmatched. The CDR3 spans 16 residues. The germline V gene has CDR1 SEHNR and CDR2 FQNEAQ (reference sequence). CDR3 sequence: CASSRNRGQGGDGYTF. The CDR3 coding sequence is TGTGCCAGCAGCCGAAACCGGGGACAGGGGGGTGATGGCTACACCTTC.

The CDR3, as DNA: TGTGCCAGCAGTGAAAGCCAGGGGACCTATGGCTACACCTTC. Translated: CASSESQGTYGYTF. The genes are TRBV6-1 and TRBJ1-2; TRBD1 might be the D (6 bases). Trimming shortened V by 2 bases and J by 4 bases, and 11 bases separated the two germline ends. This CDR3 is built from 14 residues. The germline V gene encodes CDR1 MNHNS and CDR2 SASEGT.

CDR3 sequence (DNA): TGCGCCAGCAGCCAAGGCCCCCTCGGGACAGGGAACGATGAGCAGTTCTTC. Its protein product is CASSQGPLGTGNDEQFF. This chain links TRBV4-3 with TRBJ2-1; 9 positions agree with TRBD1. Germline assignment: CDR1 LGHNA and CDR2 YSLEER. With V trimmed by 1 base and J by 8 bases, 12 bases remained unmatched. The CDR3 has 17 residues.

The rearrangement links TRBV6-5 to TRBJ1-2; D perhaps matches TRBD1 (5 bases). Germline assignment: CDR1 MNHEY and CDR2 SVGAGI. The CDR3 runs 13 residues. V lost 8 bases to trimming and J lost 6 bases, with 16 bases between them. The CDR3 is CASRSSAGNGYTF. The CDR3 nucleotides read TGTGCCAGCCGTTCCTCGGCAGGGAATGGCTACACCTTC.

DNA of the CDR3: TGCGCCAGCAGCACCGGGCCCCTAGCGGGCCGCACAGATACGCAGTATTTT. Residues: CASSTGPLAGRTDTQYF. This chain uses TRBV5-1 with TRBJ2-3; 8 nucleotides line up with TRBD2. CDR3 size: 17 residues. The V gene end was trimmed by 4 bases and the J gene end by 1 base; junction bases not matched to a gene: 11. Germline CDR1 is SGHRS and CDR2 is YFSETQ.

The chain combines TRBV5-6 with TRBJ1-1; D gene uncertain. V was cut by 5 bases and J by 1 base, with 9 bases left in between. This CDR3 comprises 13 residues. Germline V gives CDR1 SGHDT, CDR2 YYEEEE. The CDR3 reads CASRDPGNTEAFF. CDR3 DNA sequence: TGTGCCAGCAGAGACCCAGGGAACACTGAAGCTTTCTTT.